A selection of T cell receptor beta chains follows, all from one sample in a study of cytomegalovirus exposure and HLA in healthy donors. The protocol was immunoSEQ multiplex PCR, while the TCRdb copy is restricted to in-frame clones and leaves out a portion. This sample has about 360,000 clones, with approximately 90% found just once. Sequencing was performed on PBMCs. The receptors were gathered from a woman between 18 and 29 years old in good health and CMV-seronegative. The CDR3 runs from the conserved cysteine through the conserved F or W. Fields, in order: clone size, V gene, J gene, CDR3 protein. Clone size is not always given. Where it is, it says once, few, many or a class for expanded clones.

-	TRBV29-1	TRBJ1-1	CSVYRGRINTEAFF
few	TRBV2	TRBJ1-6	CASSQTFSPLHF
few	TRBV7-9	TRBJ2-7	CASSFTGGHAYEQYF
-	TRBV6-5	TRBJ2-2	CASSYGTSSPTGELFF
-	TRBV4-2	TRBJ1-1	CASSQEGVNEAFF
-	TRBV27	TRBJ2-3	CASSLETGGTDTQYF
-	TRBV5-1	TRBJ2-1	CASPLGPSGSSYNEQFF
-	TRBV9	TRBJ2-1	CASSPLDGGVWSDEQFF
-	TRBV14	TRBJ1-1	CASSQVRGGGGTEAFF
once	TRBV19	TRBJ1-1	CASRREGNTEAFF
-	TRBV6-5	TRBJ1-2	CASSYQGLGGYTF
-	TRBV7-2	TRBJ2-1	CASSLRYNEQFF
-	TRBV19	TRBJ2-7	CASTTGTGGDYEQYF
-	TRBV28	TRBJ1-1	CASSPGWTEAFF
once	TRBV6-1	TRBJ1-1	CASSVLAGQGPEAFF
-	TRBV6-6	TRBJ1-5	CASSTGDRGIGQPQHF
-	TRBV2	TRBJ1-5	CASSDGDRNQPQHF
-	TRBV2	TRBJ2-7	CASSESGGGKEYF
-	TRBV6-4	TRBJ2-1	CASSDEAYNEQFF
-	TRBV6-5	TRBJ1-1	CASSRLGLKDTEAFF
few	TRBV19	TRBJ2-1	CASSINSLSEQFF
-	TRBV6-5	TRBJ2-6	CASTPQVSGANVLTF
few	TRBV4-1	TRBJ2-7	CASSPLGSSYEQYF
-	TRBV27	TRBJ2-2	CASAVRQGATGELFF
-	TRBV7-9	TRBJ1-1	CASSLGGVNTEAFF
-	TRBV19	TRBJ1-1	CASGQGSAFF
few	TRBV10-1	TRBJ2-7	CASSEGSSYEQYF
-	TRBV5-4	TRBJ2-2	CAKRNVGLAGGPTGELFF
-	TRBV27	TRBJ1-5	CASSTGGNQPQHF
-	TRBV9	TRBJ2-7	CASSPRSSYEQYF
-	TRBV11-2	TRBJ2-1	CASSFDSGTSYNEQFF
-	TRBV7-9	TRBJ1-4	CASTQAGDEKLFF
-	TRBV6-5	TRBJ1-2	CASSSYREIYGYTF
-	TRBV2	TRBJ1-5	CASSALAGTGDQPQHF
-	TRBV7-9	TRBJ2-7	CASSAERGATYEQYF